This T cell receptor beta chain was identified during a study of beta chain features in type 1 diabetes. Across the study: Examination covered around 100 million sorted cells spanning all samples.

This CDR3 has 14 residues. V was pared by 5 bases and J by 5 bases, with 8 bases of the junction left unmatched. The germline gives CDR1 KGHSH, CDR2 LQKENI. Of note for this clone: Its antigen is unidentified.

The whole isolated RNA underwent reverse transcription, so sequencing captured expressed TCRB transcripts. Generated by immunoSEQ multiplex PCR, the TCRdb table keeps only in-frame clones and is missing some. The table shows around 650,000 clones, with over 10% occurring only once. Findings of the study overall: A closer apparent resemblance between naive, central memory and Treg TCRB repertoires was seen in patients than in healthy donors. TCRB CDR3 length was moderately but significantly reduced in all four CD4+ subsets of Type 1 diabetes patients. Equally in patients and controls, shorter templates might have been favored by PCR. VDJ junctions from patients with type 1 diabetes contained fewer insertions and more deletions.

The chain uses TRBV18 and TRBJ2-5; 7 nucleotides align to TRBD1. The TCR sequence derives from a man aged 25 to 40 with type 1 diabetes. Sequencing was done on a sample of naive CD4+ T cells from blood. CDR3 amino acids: CASSANRGPETQYF. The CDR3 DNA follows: TGTGCCAGCTCAGCGAACAGGGGTCCGGAGACCCAGTACTTC.